This T cell receptor (beta chain) is drawn from a study of cytomegalovirus exposure and HLA in healthy donors. With 60 Vbeta and 13 Jbeta primers, the PCR was carried out. Methods used by the authors: Later, 65 million to 85 million unique TCR beta chains were counted in an analysis, and roughly 10 million of them were shared. The protocol was immunoSEQ multiplex PCR, while the TCRdb copy is restricted to in-frame clones and leaves out a portion. V and J calls plus clone size are reproduced from that table; the DNA served to infer D and trimming. This table has about 160,000 clones, around three quarters appearing once. With regard to this clone: Antigen unknown.

Study results and limitations: About 87% or about 30% of the time was how often most TCR beta V segments were productive, according to an earlier analysis.

The CDR3 extends over 16 amino acids. J lost 0 bases, V lost 4 bases, and 6 bases had no gene match. Germline CDR1 and CDR2: MNHEY and SMNVEV (reference sequence). This sequence joins TRBV27 and TRBJ2-1; 7 nucleotides line up with TRBD2. The source of this sequence is a woman aged 40 to 55 in good health and CMV-seronegative. The sequencing sample was made of PBMCs. CDR3 DNA sequence: TGTGCCAGCAGTTCCCTCTCTAGCGGCTCCTACAATGAGCAGTTCTTC. Its translation: CASSSLSSGSYNEQFF.